These T cell receptor beta chains were read from a single sample in a study of cytomegalovirus exposure and HLA in healthy donors. Repertoires were generated with immunoSEQ multiplex PCR, while TCRdb's copy carries only in-frame clones and drops some. The sample contains about 140,000 clones, about three quarters of which appear only once. Specimen: PBMCs. The receptor source for this set is a woman aged 25 to 39 in good health and CMV-seronegative. Both conserved end residues are part of each CDR3.

v_call,j_call,cdr3_aa
TRBV19,TRBJ1-5,CATAPGQGGNQPQHF
TRBV7-9,TRBJ2-5,CASSDRDRGRETQYF
TRBV7-2,TRBJ2-2,CASSFRTSNTGELFF
TRBV5-8,TRBJ2-7,CASSLLAGGTKQYF
TRBV4-1,TRBJ2-3,CASTSTGGRNTQYF
TRBV9,TRBJ2-3,CASSVLAGVGPDTQYF
TRBV5-1,TRBJ2-5,CASSLGIRETQYF
TRBV5-1,TRBJ1-1,CASSLVPQGTTEAFF
TRBV6-5,TRBJ1-3,CASSYSQVTGNTIYF
TRBV5-1,TRBJ2-7,CASSAGQGWVQYF
TRBV7-3,TRBJ2-5,CASSFQGSRETQYF
TRBV27,TRBJ1-4,CASSRDSAFYEKLFF
TRBV5-4,TRBJ1-1,CASSSRQDTEAFF
TRBV28,TRBJ1-6,CASSFGNSPLHF
TRBV6-1,TRBJ2-5,CASSPGKEEWETQYF
TRBV6-4,TRBJ2-3,CASSPGSTDTQYF
TRBV30,TRBJ1-1,CAWSVREGTEAFF
TRBV11-3,TRBJ2-2,CASSLQGNTGELFF